Reported below is one T cell receptor beta chain. The data were obtained in a study of shared T cell receptors in the human thymus. The assay was immunoSEQ multiplex PCR, and TCRdb's table has in-frame clones only and misses some. There are roughly 410,000 clones in the sample; approximately 95% occur only once, and approximately 0.02% lies in the top ten. The sequenced material came from thymocytes. The source of this sequence is a human donor.

The DNA for the CDR3 is TGTGCCAGCAGCGTTAGACTAGCGGGAGTAACCGGGGAGCTGTTTTTT. It encodes CASSVRLAGVTGELFF. The chain combines TRBV13 with TRBJ2-2; 12 bases align to TRBD2. The germline gives CDR1 PRHDT, CDR2 FYEKMQ (reference sequence). The CDR3 is 16 residues long. V lost 5 bases, J lost 5 bases, and 6 bases stayed unmatched.